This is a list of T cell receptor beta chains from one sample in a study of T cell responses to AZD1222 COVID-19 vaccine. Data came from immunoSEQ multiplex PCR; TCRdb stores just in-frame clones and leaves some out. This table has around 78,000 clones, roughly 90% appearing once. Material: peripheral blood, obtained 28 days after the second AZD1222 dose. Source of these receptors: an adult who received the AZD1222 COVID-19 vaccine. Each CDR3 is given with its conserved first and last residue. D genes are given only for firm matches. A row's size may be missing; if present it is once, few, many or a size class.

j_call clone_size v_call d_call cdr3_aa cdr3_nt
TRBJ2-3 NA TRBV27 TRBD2 CASSPSGSTDTQYF TGTGCCAGCAGTCCTAGCGGATCCACAGATACGCAGTATTTT
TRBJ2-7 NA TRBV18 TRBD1 CASSPNRGDYEQYF TGTGCCAGCTCACCTAACAGGGGAGACTACGAGCAGTACTTC
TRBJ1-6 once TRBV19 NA CASNSDKSYNSPLHF TGTGCCAGTAACTCGGACAAATCCTATAATTCACCCCTCCACTTT
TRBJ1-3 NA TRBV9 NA CASSVGSSGNTIYF TGTGCCAGCAGCGTAGGATCCTCTGGAAACACCATATATTTT
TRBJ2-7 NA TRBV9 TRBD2 CASSVDPGGSSYEQYF TGTGCCAGCAGCGTAGATCCGGGGGGGAGCTCCTACGAGCAGTACTTC
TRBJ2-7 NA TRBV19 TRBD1 CATGQGTDEQYF TGTGCCACTGGACAGGGAACGGACGAGCAGTACTTC
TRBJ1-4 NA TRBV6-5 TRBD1 CATGTGEKLFF TGTGCCACGGGGACAGGGGAGAAACTGTTTTTT
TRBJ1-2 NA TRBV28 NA CASSPSWVGNGYTF TGTGCCAGCAGCCCGTCGTGGGTCGGAAATGGCTACACCTTC
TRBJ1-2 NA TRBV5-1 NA CASTRDINYGYTF TGCGCCAGTACCCGGGACATTAACTATGGCTACACCTTC
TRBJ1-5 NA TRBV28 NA CASFPFSGLRINQPQHF TGTGCCAGTTTCCCCTTCTCTGGGTTAAGGATCAATCAGCCCCAGCATTTT
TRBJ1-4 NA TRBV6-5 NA CASSYKGNEKLFF TGTGCCAGCAGTTACAAGGGGAATGAAAAACTGTTTTTT
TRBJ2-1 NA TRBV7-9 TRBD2 CASSWTSGGAHEQFF TGTGCCAGCAGCTGGACTAGCGGGGGGGCTCATGAGCAGTTCTTC
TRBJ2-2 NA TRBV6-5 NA CASVPLGTGELFF TGTGCCAGCGTACCGCTTGGCACCGGGGAGCTGTTTTTT
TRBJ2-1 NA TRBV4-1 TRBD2 CASSQGGRGDYNEQFF TGCGCCAGCAGCCAAGGGGGACGGGGGGACTACAATGAGCAGTTCTTC
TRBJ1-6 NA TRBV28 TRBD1 CASSSGQGSSYNSPLHF TGTGCCAGCAGTTCTGGACAGGGAAGCTCCTATAATTCACCCCTCCACTTT
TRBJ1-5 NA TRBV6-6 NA CASSSSILSNQPQHF TGTGCCAGCAGTTCCTCGATACTGAGCAATCAGCCCCAGCATTTT
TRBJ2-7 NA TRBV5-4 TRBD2 CASSLSGGVAYEQYF TGTGCCAGCAGCCTCAGCGGGGGAGTTGCCTACGAGCAGTACTTC
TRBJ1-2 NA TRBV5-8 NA CAGGAGYGYTF TGTGCCGGGGGGGCAGGCTATGGCTACACCTTC
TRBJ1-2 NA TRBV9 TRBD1 CASSVIGTGGGGYTF TGTGCCAGCAGCGTCATCGGGACAGGGGGCGGCGGCTACACCTTC
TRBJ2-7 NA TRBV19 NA CASSAGSRGSYEQYF TGTGCCAGTAGCGCCGGGTCCCGGGGCAGCTACGAGCAGTACTTC
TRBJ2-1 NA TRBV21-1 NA CASSKVRGQVSYNEQFF TGTGCCAGCAGCAAGGTTAGAGGCCAGGTATCCTACAATGAGCAGTTCTTC
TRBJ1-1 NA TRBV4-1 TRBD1 CASSPRTGLLTEAFF TGCGCCAGCAGCCCGCGGACAGGCCTACTCACTGAAGCTTTCTTT
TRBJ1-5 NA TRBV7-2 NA CASSLDVFNQPQHF TGTGCCAGCAGCTTAGACGTATTCAATCAGCCCCAGCATTTT
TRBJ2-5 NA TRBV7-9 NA CASSSISHPTFQETQYF TGTGCCAGCAGCTCTATCTCTCACCCGACGTTCCAAGAGACCCAGTACTTC
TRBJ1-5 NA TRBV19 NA CASSIVRAQANYQPQHF TGTGCCAGTAGTATAGTCCGGGCACAGGCGAATTATCAGCCCCAGCATTTT
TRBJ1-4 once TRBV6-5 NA CASRTEGEKLFF TGTGCCAGCAGAACTGAGGGGGAAAAACTGTTTTTT
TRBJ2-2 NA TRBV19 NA CASRPDRVGAGELFF TGTGCCAGTAGGCCCGATCGGGTTGGGGCCGGGGAGCTGTTTTTT
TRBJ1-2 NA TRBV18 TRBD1 CASSPVTGQGSPNYGYTF TGTGCCAGCTCACCAGTGACAGGACAGGGGTCTCCAAACTATGGCTACACCTTC
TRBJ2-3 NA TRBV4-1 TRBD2 CASSQLIPRGGTDTQYF TGCGCCAGCAGCCAACTAATCCCTCGCGGGGGTACAGATACGCAGTATTTT
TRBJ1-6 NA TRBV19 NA CASSLQGAGSPLHF TGTGCCAGTAGTCTACAAGGGGCCGGTTCACCCCTCCACTTT
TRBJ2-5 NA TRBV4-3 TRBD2 CASSQDVTSGGRYQETQYF TGCGCCAGCAGCCAAGATGTGACTAGCGGGGGGAGGTACCAAGAGACCCAGTACTTC
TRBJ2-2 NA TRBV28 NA CASSLAGELFF TGTGCCAGCAGTTTAGCCGGGGAGCTGTTTTTT
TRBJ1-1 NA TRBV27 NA CASSLRGYTEAFF TGTGCCAGCAGTTTAAGGGGGTACACTGAAGCTTTCTTT
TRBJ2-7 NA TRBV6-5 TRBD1 CASSGGYYEQYF TGTGCCAGTTCAGGGGGATACTACGAGCAGTACTTC
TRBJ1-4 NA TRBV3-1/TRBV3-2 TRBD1 CASSHRGQANEKLFF TGTGCCAGCAGCCATCGCGGACAGGCTAATGAAAAACTGTTTTTT
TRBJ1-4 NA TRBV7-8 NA CASSSYRVWGQSNEKLFF TGTGCCAGCAGTTCCTACAGGGTCTGGGGGCAATCTAATGAAAAACTGTTTTTT
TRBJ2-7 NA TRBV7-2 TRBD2 CASGGLTGTRYEQYF TGTGCCAGCGGAGGTTTGACCGGGACTAGATACGAGCAGTACTTC
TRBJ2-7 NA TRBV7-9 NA CASSLADRPYEQYF TGTGCCAGCAGCTTAGCTGACAGACCCTACGAGCAGTACTTC
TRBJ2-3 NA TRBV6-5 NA CASTLTGTDTQYF TGTGCCAGCACTCTGACCGGCACAGATACGCAGTATTTT
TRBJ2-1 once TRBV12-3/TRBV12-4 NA CASSEGVSGNIF TGTGCCAGCAGCGAGGGGGTCAGCGGGAATATCTTC